A single sample gave rise to the 31 T cell receptor beta chains below, sequenced in a study of shared clonotypes between healthy human individuals. Naive CD8 cells were CD45RO-negative, positively selected for CCR7, excluding terminally differentiated effector memory CD45RA+ cells. Assay: immunoSEQ multiplex PCR; the TCRdb copy retains only in-frame clones and omits some. The sample yields 1.5 million to 2.5 million clones, approximately 95% seen once. The sequenced material came from naive CD8+ T cells sorted from blood. Receptors originate from a man between 18 and 35 years old in good health.

The V call is TRBV4-3, the J call TRBJ2-7; possibly TRBD1 for D (5 bases). Looked up from germline, CDR1 is LGHNA and CDR2 is YSLEER. V dropped 0 bases and J dropped 2 bases, with 8 bases sitting between them. The CDR3 totals 14 residues. The CDR3 is CASSQDRDPYEQYF. The CDR3 region has the DNA TGCGCCAGCAGCCAAGACAGGGATCCCTACGAGCAGTACTTC.

With respect to this clone: Compared with germline, one end of the junction differs, possibly owing to a read error. The sample has other DNA sequences that encode this CDR3 too. V and J are TRBV27 and TRBJ1-3; D is unresolved. The germline gives CDR1 MNHEY, CDR2 SMNVEV (reference sequence). The CDR3 has 13 amino acids. The CDR3 nucleotides read TGTGCCAGCAGTTTAGGACCTGGGAACACCATATATTTT. Translation gives CASSLGPGNTIYF.

The chain has TRBV4-2 and TRBJ1-2; a possible D gene is TRBD1 (5 bases). The CDR3 is 16 amino acids. Germline CDR1 and CDR2: LGHNA and YNFKEQ. The germline V and J ends were trimmed by 1 base and 3 bases, with 15 bases remaining between them. CDR3 loop: CASSQARQGQYYGYTF. DNA of the CDR3: TGTGCCAGCAGCCAAGCTCGCCAGGGCCAGTACTATGGCTACACCTTC.

Worth noting for this clone: This sample also contains other DNA sequences that code for the same CDR3. The chain recombines TRBV5-4 with TRBJ2-1; possible D gene TRBD2, 5 bases. The CDR3 has 13 amino acids. Germline V gene lookup returns CDR1 SGHNT and CDR2 YYREEE (reference sequence). V was trimmed by 1 base and J by 8 bases, leaving 10 bases between them. The CDR3 coding sequence is TGTGCCAGCAGCTTGTTAGGAGGCGATGAGCAGTTCTTC. Protein: CASSLLGGDEQFF.

The chain employs TRBV6-6 and TRBJ2-2; D is perhaps TRBD1 or TRBD2 (5 bases each). CDR3 length equals 16 residues. V shed 0 bases and J shed 5 bases, with 13 bases lying between them. Germline CDR1 and CDR2: MNHNY and SVGAGI (reference sequence). DNA for the CDR3: TGTGCCAGCAGTTACTCCTTTTCTGGGGGTACCGGGGAGCTGTTTTTT. Protein sequence: CASSYSFSGGTGELFF.

A remark on this clone: The sample carries other DNA sequences with the same CDR3. This chain joins TRBV6-1 and TRBJ2-7; 9 nucleotides agree with TRBD1. CDR1 and CDR2 (germline): MNHNS, SASEGT. V lost 2 bases to trimming and J lost 3 bases; unmatched junction nucleotides: 5. The CDR3 is 15 residues long. CDR3 residues: CASSETGGPLYEQYF. The DNA for the CDR3 is TGTGCCAGCAGTGAAACAGGGGGCCCTCTCTACGAGCAGTACTTC.

The genes are TRBV29-1 and TRBJ2-3, with D perhaps matching TRBD2 (6 bases). Germline lookup yields CDR1 SQVTM and CDR2 ANQGSEA. V lost 4 bases to trimming and J lost 3 bases, with 17 bases between them. The CDR3 extends over 15 amino acids. The CDR3 DNA follows: TGCAGCGTTGCCCTACGACTAGAAGGAACAGATACGCAGTATTTT. Protein product: CSVALRLEGTDTQYF.

The genes are TRBV28 and TRBJ2-7; 8 nucleotides align to TRBD1. The CDR3 runs to 15 residues. After removal of 4 bases from V and 4 bases from J, the junction contained 9 bases not matched to a gene. Germline CDR1 and CDR2: MDHEN and SYDVKM. The CDR3 here is CASSSAGGGLYEQYF. Written as DNA, the CDR3 is TGTGCCAGCAGTTCTGCAGGGGGCGGTCTTTACGAGCAGTACTTC.

The chain uses TRBV28 and TRBJ1-4; D unclear. Germline assignment: CDR1 MDHEN and CDR2 SYDVKM. Trimming stripped 5 bases from V and 15 bases from J, with 10 bases between. This CDR3 has 10 amino acids. The CDR3 DNA sequence: TGTGCCAGCAGTAATGGGGAGGTGTTTTTT. Its protein product is CASSNGEVFF.

This clone was observed once. The chain couples TRBV27 to TRBJ1-1, with D possibly TRBD1 on 6 matching bases. The length of the CDR3 is 17 residues. Germline loops: CDR1 MNHEY, CDR2 SMNVEV (reference sequence). V lost 5 bases to trimming and J lost 4 bases, with 23 bases between them. CDR3 sequence: CASSPIGVGGLITEAFF. CDR3 coding DNA: TGTGCCAGCAGTCCTATCGGTGTAGGGGGGCTGATCACTGAAGCTTTCTTT.

A word on this clone: Distinct nucleotide sequences in the sample also encode this CDR3. The J gene is TRBJ2-1, the V gene TRBV27; a weak D match, TRBD2 (6 bases). The CDR3 runs to 13 residues. Germline CDR1 and CDR2: MNHEY and SMNVEV (reference sequence). V shed 0 bases and J shed 7 bases, with 7 bases lying between them. The CDR3 here is CASSLSGGNEQFF. In DNA form, the CDR3 reads TGTGCCAGCAGTTTATCTGGGGGGAATGAGCAGTTCTTC.

The chain combines TRBV29-1 with TRBJ1-2, with D unresolved. This CDR3 spans 14 amino acids. The V end was cut by 3 bases, the J end by 1 base, with 12 bases between. In germline, CDR1 is SQVTM, CDR2 ANQGSEA. The CDR3 is CSVEGLGFNYGYTF. DNA for the CDR3: TGCAGCGTTGAGGGGTTAGGGTTTAACTATGGCTACACCTTC. Drawing the rest from reference TRBV29-1 and TRBJ1-2, the complete variable domain is SAVISQKPSRDICQRGTSLTIQCQVDSQVTMMFWYRQQPGQSLTLIATANQGSEATYESGFVIDKFPISRPNLTFSTLTVSNMSPEDSSIYLCSVEGLGFNYGYTFGSGTRLTVV.

The chain recombines TRBV7-9 with TRBJ2-7; D may be TRBD2 (6 bases). CDR3 length: 16 amino acids. CDR1 is SEHNR, CDR2 FQNEAQ, per germline (reference sequence). The V end was cut by 4 bases, the J end by 3 bases, with 19 bases between. The CDR3 reads CASSSPGGVRDYEQYF. As DNA, the CDR3 is TGTGCCAGCAGCTCCCCCGGAGGGGTTCGCGACTACGAGCAGTACTTC.

The J gene is TRBJ1-2, the V gene TRBV13, with 11 bases identical to TRBD1. This CDR3 comprises 14 residues. The germline V gene encodes CDR1 PRHDT and CDR2 FYEKMQ (reference sequence). V lost 2 bases and J lost 8; bases outside the gene matches: 4. CDR3 in amino acids: CASSLWTGGAGYTF. Here the CDR3 DNA reads TGTGCCAGCAGCTTATGGACAGGGGGCGCGGGCTACACCTTC.

The chain uses TRBV27 and TRBJ1-3, with 7 bases lining up with TRBD1. V was pared by 4 bases and J by 7 bases, with 10 bases of the junction left unmatched. This CDR3 has 15 amino acids. The germline V gene has CDR1 MNHEY and CDR2 SMNVEV (reference sequence). For the CDR3, the DNA is TGTGCCAGCAGTTCCGGGACAGCTCGCTGGAACACCATATATTTT. It yields the protein CASSSGTARWNTIYF.

This clone was observed a single time. As DNA, the CDR3 is TGTGCCAGCAGCCCGGGGGGGTTTCAAGAGACCCAGTACTTC. This encodes CASSPGGFQETQYF. J is TRBJ2-5 and V is TRBV5-6; 8 nucleotides line up with TRBD2. Trimming at V came to 4 bases and at J to 2 bases, leaving 4 bases not matched to a gene. This CDR3 contains 14 residues. Looked up from germline, CDR1 is SGHDT and CDR2 is YYEEEE. The entire variable domain, with the rest obtained from reference TRBV5-6 and TRBJ2-5, is as follows: DAGVTQSPTHLIKTRGQQVTLRCSPKSGHDTVSWYQQALGQGPQFIFQYYEEEERQRGNFPDRFSGHQFPNYSSELNVNALLLGDSALYLCASSPGGFQETQYFGPGTRLLVL.

The chain couples TRBV28 to TRBJ2-2; possible D gene TRBD1, 6 bases. CDR1 and CDR2 (germline): MDHEN, SYDVKM. V lost 0 bases and J 0 bases, leaving 14 bases between the germline ends. The CDR3 extends over 18 amino acids. CDR3 residues: CASSLWSRGGANTGELFF. The CDR3, as DNA: TGTGCCAGCAGTTTATGGTCCAGGGGCGGTGCGAACACCGGGGAGCTGTTTTTT.

The rearrangement joins TRBV19 to TRBJ2-7, with 9 positions matching TRBD2. The germline V gene encodes CDR1 LNHDA and CDR2 SQIVND (reference sequence). This CDR3 is built from 16 residues. Unmatched junction bases numbered 11, after V lost 6 bases and J lost 2 bases. The CDR3 spells CASSPFGLAGTYEQYF. CDR3 DNA sequence: TGTGCCAGTAGCCCCTTCGGGCTAGCGGGAACCTACGAGCAGTACTTC.

The genes are TRBV6-5 and TRBJ2-3, with D tentatively TRBD2 (6 bases). The V gene's germline CDR1 is MNHEY and CDR2 SVGAGI. This CDR3 has 14 amino acids. V was trimmed by 4 bases and J by 4 bases, leaving 12 bases between them. The CDR3: CASSSLLAADTQYF. CDR3 DNA sequence: TGTGCCAGCAGTTCCCTACTAGCCGCAGATACGCAGTATTTT.

V usage is TRBV13 and J usage is TRBJ1-1; D is unresolved. The germline gives CDR1 PRHDT, CDR2 FYEKMQ (reference sequence). V lost 5 bases and J 3 bases, leaving 7 bases between the germline ends. This CDR3 has 12 residues. CDR3 nucleotide sequence: TGTGCCAGCAGCCCTATGTACACTGAAGCTTTCTTT. This encodes CASSPMYTEAFF.

Here the CDR3 reads CASSLNPAGVLNEQFF. The CDR3 DNA reads TGTGCCAGCAGCTTAAACCCAGCGGGAGTGTTAAATGAGCAGTTCTTC. The chain has TRBV7-9 and TRBJ2-1, with TRBD2 identical over 8 bases. This CDR3 has 16 residues. Germline values: CDR1 SEHNR, CDR2 FQNEAQ (reference sequence). With V trimmed by 2 bases and J by 7 bases, 10 bases remained unmatched.

This chain joins TRBV19 and TRBJ1-4; 10 bases are shared with TRBD1. Trimming removed 6 bases from V and 6 bases from J; junction bases left unmatched: 7. Per the germline V gene, CDR1 is LNHDA and CDR2 is SQIVND (reference sequence). This CDR3 contains 15 residues. The CDR3 reads CASRDHGTGDEKLFF. The DNA of the CDR3 is TGTGCCAGTAGAGACCACGGGACAGGGGATGAAAAACTGTTTTTT.

The chain links TRBV27 to TRBJ1-1; possibly TRBD1 for D (5 bases). V was cut by 3 bases and J by 10 bases, with 18 bases left in between. Germline V gene sequence: CDR1 MNHEY, CDR2 SMNVEV (reference sequence). CDR3 length equals 14 residues. The CDR3 is CASSLRDGSVGAFF. DNA for the CDR3: TGTGCCAGCAGTTTGCGGGACGGCTCTGTTGGAGCTTTCTTT.

The rearrangement joins TRBV6-1 to TRBJ2-3; 9 bases map to TRBD1. V was clipped by 3 bases and J by 2 bases; unmatched bases: 18. The CDR3 spans 20 residues. Germline V gives CDR1 MNHNS, CDR2 SASEGT. For the CDR3, the DNA is TGTGCCAGCAGTGATCGGGACCTTACCCTGGGACAGGGTCTCACAGATACGCAGTATTTT. Encoded protein: CASSDRDLTLGQGLTDTQYF.

The rearrangement links TRBV6-5 to TRBJ2-7, with a weak D call TRBD1 (5 bases). CDR3 length: 13 amino acids. CDR1 and CDR2 from the germline V gene are MNHEY and SVGAGI. V lost 2 bases to trimming and J lost 5 bases, with 10 bases between them. The CDR3 region has the DNA TGTGCCAGCAGTTACAATTGGGGCCACGAGCAGTACTTC. Encoded protein: CASSYNWGHEQYF.

This rearrangement joins TRBV19 to TRBJ1-2, with D unresolved. The germline V gene has CDR1 LNHDA and CDR2 SQIVND (reference sequence). CDR3 length: 12 residues. Deletions cut 4 bases from V and 1 base from J, with 4 bases between. CDR3 sequence (DNA): TGTGCCAGTAGTAACGTTAACTATGGCTACACCTTC. Translated, it gives CASSNVNYGYTF.

Comments on this clone: In the same sample, other DNA sequences code for this CDR3. The chain has TRBV27 and TRBJ2-7, with D hard to call. V lost 2 bases and J 2 bases, leaving 10 bases between the germline ends. The CDR3 length is 14 residues. Germline-derived CDR1 and CDR2 are MNHEY and SMNVEV (reference sequence). CDR3 sequence: CASSLAATAYEQYF. The DNA of the CDR3 is TGTGCCAGCAGTTTAGCAGCGACGGCCTACGAGCAGTACTTC.

V is TRBV5-1 and J is TRBJ2-7, with 9 bases identical to TRBD1. CDR1 SGHRS and CDR2 YFSETQ come from the germline V gene. Unmatched junction bases numbered 9, after V lost 7 bases and J lost 7 bases. This CDR3 spans 13 amino acids. The chain's CDR3 is CASGDRDRWEQYF. CDR3 DNA: TGCGCCAGCGGGGACAGGGATCGATGGGAGCAGTACTTC.

This chain connects TRBV4-3 to TRBJ1-5; D gene uncertain. V was cut by 2 bases and J by 2 bases, with 10 bases left in between. Germline values: CDR1 LGHNA, CDR2 YSLEER. This CDR3 is built from 15 residues. As DNA, the CDR3 is TGCGCCAGCAGCCAATGGTGGGAAGGCAATCAGCCCCAGCATTTT. Its protein is CASSQWWEGNQPQHF.

The rearrangement joins TRBV5-5 to TRBJ2-7; TRBD1 is a possible D gene (5 bases). V gave up 4 bases and J gave up 3 bases, with 14 bases separating them. This CDR3 contains 14 residues. Per germline, CDR1 SGHKS and CDR2 YYEKEE (reference sequence). The CDR3, as DNA: TGTGCCAGCAGCCCGACCCAGGGCGGCTACGAGCAGTACTTC. Translating gives CASSPTQGGYEQYF.

This rearrangement joins TRBV11-2 to TRBJ2-7, with D perhaps matching TRBD2 (6 bases). V was cut by 1 base and J by 2 bases, with 9 bases left in between. CDR1 is SGHAT and CDR2 is FQNNGV in the germline V gene. The CDR3 runs to 14 residues. The chain's CDR3 is CASSLAGEPYEQYF. The CDR3, as DNA: TGTGCCAGCAGCTTAGCGGGAGAACCCTACGAGCAGTACTTC.